The entry that follows covers one T cell receptor (beta chain) sequence. These data belong to a study of CD8 T cells in ankylosing spondylitis. TCRdb re-derived calls from the 5' RACE reads in MiXCR, one entry per CDR3 protein. The table lists more than 250,000 distinct CDR3 sequences, approximately 10% of them singletons. The TCR was taken from a female donor with ankylosing spondylitis or in good health (not recorded which). Sequencing used blood, either unsorted or a sorted T cell fraction (not recorded which).

In DNA form, the CDR3 reads TGCAGCGCATTTCACTTCGGGGCGAGCTATGGCTACACCTTC. It specifies CSAFHFGASYGYTF. This rearrangement joins TRBV29-1 to TRBJ1-2; tentative D call: TRBD1 (5 bases). The CDR3 extends over 14 amino acids. The germline V gene has CDR1 SQVTM and CDR2 ANQGSEA. Trimming removed 7 bases from V and 4 bases from J, with 19 bases in between.